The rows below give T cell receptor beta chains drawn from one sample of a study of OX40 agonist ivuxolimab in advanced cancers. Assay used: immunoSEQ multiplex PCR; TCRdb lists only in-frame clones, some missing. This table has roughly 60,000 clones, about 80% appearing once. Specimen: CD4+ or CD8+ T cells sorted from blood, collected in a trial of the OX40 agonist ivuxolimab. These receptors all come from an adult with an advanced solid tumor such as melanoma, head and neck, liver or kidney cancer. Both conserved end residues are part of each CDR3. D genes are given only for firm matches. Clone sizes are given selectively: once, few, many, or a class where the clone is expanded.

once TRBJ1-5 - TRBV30 TGTGCCTGGAGGTACGGGAAGAATCAGCCCCAGCATTTT CAWRYGKNQPQHF
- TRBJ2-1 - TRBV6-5 TGTGCCAGCGCACAGGATTCCTACAATGAGCAGTTCTTC CASAQDSYNEQFF
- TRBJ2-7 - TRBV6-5 TGTGCCAGCAGTTCCTACTTAAACGAGCAGTACTTC CASSSYLNEQYF
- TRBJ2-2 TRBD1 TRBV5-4 TGTGCCAGCAGCCCCAGTACGACAGGGAACAAGCCCTGGGAGCTGTTTTTT CASSPSTTGNKPWELFF
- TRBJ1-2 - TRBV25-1 TGTGCCAGCCGGAGGGGGGGTGGCGGCTACACCTTC CASRRGGGGYTF
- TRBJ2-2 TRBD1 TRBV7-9 TGTGCCAGCAGCGACAGGGGGACCGGGGAGCTGTTTTTT CASSDRGTGELFF
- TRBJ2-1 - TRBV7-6 TGTGCCAGCAGCTTCCGGACCAACAATGAGCAGTTCTTC CASSFRTNNEQFF
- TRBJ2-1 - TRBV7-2 TGTGCCAGCAGCTTAGCGGTAGGGGACAATGAGCAGTTCTTC CASSLAVGDNEQFF
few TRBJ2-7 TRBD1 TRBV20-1 TGCAGTGCCGGACAGGGCAACGAGCAGTACTTC CSAGQGNEQYF
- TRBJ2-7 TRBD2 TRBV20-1 TGCAGTGCTAGCTCGGGACTAGTCGACTTC CSASSGLVDF
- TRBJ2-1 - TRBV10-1 TGCGCCAGCAGTGAAGGGACTGGAATTCATACGTCCTACAATGAGCAGTTCTTC CASSEGTGIHTSYNEQFF
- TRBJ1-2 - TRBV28 TGTGCCAGCAGTTATCCAATTCTGGACAGTAATATGGGCTATGGCTACACCTTC CASSYPILDSNMGYGYTF
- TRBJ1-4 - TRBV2 TGTGCCAGCAGCCGCGGACAGAATGAAAAACTGTTTTTT CASSRGQNEKLFF
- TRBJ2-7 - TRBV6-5 TGTGCCAGCAGTATCGACCGTTACTACGAGCAGTACTTC CASSIDRYYEQYF
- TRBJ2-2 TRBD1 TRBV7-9 TGTGCCAGCAGCCGACAGGGGCTGCGAACCGGGGAGCTGTTTTTT CASSRQGLRTGELFF
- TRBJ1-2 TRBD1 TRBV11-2 TGTGCCAGCAGCTTAAATACAGGGGGCTTTGGCTACACCTTC CASSLNTGGFGYTF
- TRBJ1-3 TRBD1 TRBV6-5 TGTGCCAGCAAGGGGACAGGGTCTACTGGAAACACCATATATTTT CASKGTGSTGNTIYF
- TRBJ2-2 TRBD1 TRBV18 TGTGCCAGCTCACCATTGGGACAGGGAACCTCTGGGCGGACCGGGGAGCTGTTTTTT CASSPLGQGTSGRTGELFF
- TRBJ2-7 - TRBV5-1 TGCGCCAGCAGCTTGGTCGGGGGTGGCGGCTACGAGCAGTACTTC CASSLVGGGGYEQYF
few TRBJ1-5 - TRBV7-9 TGTGCCAGCAGCGCCGGATGGGGGGGGAATCAGCCCCAGCATTTT CASSAGWGGNQPQHF
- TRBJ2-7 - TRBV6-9 TGTGCCAGCAGTTATTCCCGGGATTTTGTGAGCGCTTCCCGCGAGCAGTACTTC CASSYSRDFVSASREQYF
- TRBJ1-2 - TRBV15 TGTGCCACCAGCAGTAGTTCGAACTATGGCTACACCTTC CATSSSSNYGYTF
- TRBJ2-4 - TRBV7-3 TGTGCCAGCCCTTTATATGAAAACATTCAGTACTTC CASPLYENIQYF
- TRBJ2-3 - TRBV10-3 TGTGCCATCAGTGTAGTCGGGGATACGCAGTATTTT CAISVVGDTQYF